The subject of this entry is one T cell receptor (beta chain). This clonotype was seen repeatedly, ten times or more. Its specific antigen is unknown. Base qualities were left out, and no much larger clone turns up one base away. CDR3 length: 14 amino acids, cysteine to phenylalanine. The entry retains the CDR3 DNA only, 42 bases that are in frame from base 1. Sequences SGHRS (CDR1) and YFSETQ (CDR2) are obtained from the germline V gene. Ends trimmed: V by 4 bases, J by 2 bases; bases unmatched to a gene: 5. Library creation used PCR. Sequencing was performed on an Illumina HiSeq 2500. TCR libraries were prepared with molecular barcoding, using unique molecular identifiers to normalize TCRbeta repertoire quantification. TCRdb trimmed the raw reads at Q25, called clones with MiXCR and kept productive beta chains. CDR3 protein duplicates are merged, each entry listing the most common genes and DNA. The sample table records about 91,000 distinct CDR3 sequences; 7.5% to 9.5% of these occur just once. The top ten clonotypes cover 6.9% of the sample.

The sample comes from a study of T-cell reconstitution after alpha-beta-depleted transplantation in children (dated by TCRdb to the mid-2010s). About the study as a whole: T-cell immune reconstitution after TCRalphabeta/CD19-depleted allogeneic hematopoietic cell transplantation in children was quantitatively tracked in the study by means of TCR repertoire profiling.

The V and J segments used are TRBV5-1 and TRBJ2-7, with 8 bases matching TRBD1. The sequencing here drew on PBMCs from the stem cell graft donor, taken from the stem cell graft. The TCR comes from a human donor who donated a stem cell graft to a child with congenital amegakaryocytic thrombocytopenia. The nucleotides are TGCGCCAGCAGCAGGACAGGGATTACCTACGAGCAGTACTTC. This is translated as CASSRTGITYEQYF.